This T cell receptor beta chain was sequenced during a study of T cells in Graves' hyperthyroidism and ophthalmopathy. The CDR3 covers 16 residues. The trim removed 8 bases at V and 7 bases at J, leaving 16 bases unmatched. The V gene's germline CDR1 is SGHVS and CDR2 FNYEAQ. TCR beta CDR3 regions were amplified from RNA. The HTBI primer set was used in a first-round RT-PCR of the TCR CDR3. Using its own MiXCR run on the multiplex PCR reads, TCRdb lists one record per CDR3 protein. In the table there are approximately 380,000 distinct CDR3 sequences, less than 20% of which are singletons. The source material was blood. The sequence was obtained from a man aged 18 to 29 with Graves' ophthalmopathy. The V and J genes are TRBV7-6 and TRBJ2-1; TRBD1 aligns across 8 bases. CDR3 DNA sequence: TGTGCCAGCGGGCTTTCGACAGGGGCGAAGGGGAATGAGCAGTTCTTC. It yields the protein CASGLSTGAKGNEQFF.